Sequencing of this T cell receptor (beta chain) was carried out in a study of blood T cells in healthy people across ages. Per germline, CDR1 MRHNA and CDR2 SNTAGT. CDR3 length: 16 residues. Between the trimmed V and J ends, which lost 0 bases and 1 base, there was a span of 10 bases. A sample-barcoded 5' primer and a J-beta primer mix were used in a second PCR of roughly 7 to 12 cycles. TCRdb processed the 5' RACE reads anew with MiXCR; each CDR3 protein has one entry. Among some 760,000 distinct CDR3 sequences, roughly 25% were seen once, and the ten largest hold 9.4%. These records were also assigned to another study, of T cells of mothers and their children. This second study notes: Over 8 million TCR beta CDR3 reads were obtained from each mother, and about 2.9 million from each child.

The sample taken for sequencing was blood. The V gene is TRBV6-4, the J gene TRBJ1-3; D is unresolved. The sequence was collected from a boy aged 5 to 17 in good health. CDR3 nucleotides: TGTGCCAGCAGTGACTCGCCGGGTGGTTCTGGAAACACCATATATTTT. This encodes CASSDSPGGSGNTIYF.